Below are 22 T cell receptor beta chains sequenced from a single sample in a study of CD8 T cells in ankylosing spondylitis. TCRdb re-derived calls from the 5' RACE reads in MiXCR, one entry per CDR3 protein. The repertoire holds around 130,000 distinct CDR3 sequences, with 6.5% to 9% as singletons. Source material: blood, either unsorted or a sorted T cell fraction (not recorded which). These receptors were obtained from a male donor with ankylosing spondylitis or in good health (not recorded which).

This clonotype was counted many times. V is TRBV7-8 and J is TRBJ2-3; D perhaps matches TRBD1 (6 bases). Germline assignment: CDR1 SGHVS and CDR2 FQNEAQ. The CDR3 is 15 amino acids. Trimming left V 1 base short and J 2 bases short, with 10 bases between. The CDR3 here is CASSLERGITDTQYF. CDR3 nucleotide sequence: TGTGCCAGCAGCTTAGAGAGGGGGATCACAGATACGCAGTATTTT. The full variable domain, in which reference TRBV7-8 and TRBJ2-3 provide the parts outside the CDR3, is GAGVSQSPRYKVAKRGQDVALRCDPISGHVSLFWYQQALGQGPEFLTYFQNEAQLDKSGLPSDRFFAERPEGSVSTLKIQRTQQEDSAVYLCASSLERGITDTQYFGPGTRLTVL.

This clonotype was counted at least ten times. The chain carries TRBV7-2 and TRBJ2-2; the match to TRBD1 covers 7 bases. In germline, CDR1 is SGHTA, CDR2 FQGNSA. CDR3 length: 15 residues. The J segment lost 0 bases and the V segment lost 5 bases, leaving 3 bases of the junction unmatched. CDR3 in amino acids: CASSRDSTNTGELFF. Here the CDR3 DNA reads TGTGCCAGCAGCCGGGACAGCACGAACACCGGGGAGCTGTTTTTT.

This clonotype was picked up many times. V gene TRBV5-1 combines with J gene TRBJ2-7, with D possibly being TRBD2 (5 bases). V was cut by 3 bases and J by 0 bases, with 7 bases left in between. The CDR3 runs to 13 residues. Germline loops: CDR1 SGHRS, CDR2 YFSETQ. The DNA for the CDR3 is TGCGCCAGCAGCTGGGAGAGCTCCTACGAGCAGTACTTC. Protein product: CASSWESSYEQYF.

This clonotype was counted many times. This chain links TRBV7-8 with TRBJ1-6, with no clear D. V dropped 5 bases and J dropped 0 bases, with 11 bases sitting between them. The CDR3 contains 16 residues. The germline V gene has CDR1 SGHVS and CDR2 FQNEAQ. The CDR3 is CASSPPLTSYNSPLHF. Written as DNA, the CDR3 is TGTGCCAGCAGCCCGCCACTTACCTCCTATAATTCACCCCTCCACTTT.

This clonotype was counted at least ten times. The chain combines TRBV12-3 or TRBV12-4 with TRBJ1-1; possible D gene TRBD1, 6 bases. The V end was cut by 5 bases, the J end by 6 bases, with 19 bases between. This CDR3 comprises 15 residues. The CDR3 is CASSGFGGPESEAFF. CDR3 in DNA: TGTGCCAGCAGTGGGTTCGGGGGGCCGGAGTCTGAAGCTTTCTTT.

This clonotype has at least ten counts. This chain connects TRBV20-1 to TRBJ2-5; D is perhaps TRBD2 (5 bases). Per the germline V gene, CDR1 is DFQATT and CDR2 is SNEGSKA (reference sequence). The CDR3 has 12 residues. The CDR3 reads CSALSGVETQYF. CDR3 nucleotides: TGCAGCGCCCTCTCCGGGGTAGAGACCCAGTACTTC.

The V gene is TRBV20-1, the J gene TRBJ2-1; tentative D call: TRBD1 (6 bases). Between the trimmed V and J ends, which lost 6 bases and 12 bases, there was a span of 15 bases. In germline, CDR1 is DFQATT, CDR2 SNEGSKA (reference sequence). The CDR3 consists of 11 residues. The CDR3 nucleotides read TGCAGTGCCCCCGTGGGCAGGGGGCAGTTCTTC. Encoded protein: CSAPVGRGQFF.

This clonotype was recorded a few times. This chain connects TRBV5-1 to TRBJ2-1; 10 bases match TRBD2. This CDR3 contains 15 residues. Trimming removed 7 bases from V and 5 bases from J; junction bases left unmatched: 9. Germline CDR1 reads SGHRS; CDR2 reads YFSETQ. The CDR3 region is CASRRTSGLNNEQFF. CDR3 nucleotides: TGCGCCAGCCGAAGGACTAGCGGTCTTAACAATGAGCAGTTCTTC.

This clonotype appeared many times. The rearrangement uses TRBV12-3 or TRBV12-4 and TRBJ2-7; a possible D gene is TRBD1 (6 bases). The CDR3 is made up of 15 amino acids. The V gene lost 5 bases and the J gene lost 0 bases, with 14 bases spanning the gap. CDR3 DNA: TGTGCCAGCAGTCCTCGACAGGTAATCTCCTACGAGCAGTACTTC. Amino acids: CASSPRQVISYEQYF.

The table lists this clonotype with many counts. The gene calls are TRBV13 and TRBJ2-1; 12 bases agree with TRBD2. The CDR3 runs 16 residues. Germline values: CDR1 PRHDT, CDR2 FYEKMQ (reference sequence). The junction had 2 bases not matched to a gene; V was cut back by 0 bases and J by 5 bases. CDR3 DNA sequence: TGTGCCAGCAGCTTAGGACTAGCGGGGGGCGACAATGAGCAGTTCTTC. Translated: CASSLGLAGGDNEQFF.

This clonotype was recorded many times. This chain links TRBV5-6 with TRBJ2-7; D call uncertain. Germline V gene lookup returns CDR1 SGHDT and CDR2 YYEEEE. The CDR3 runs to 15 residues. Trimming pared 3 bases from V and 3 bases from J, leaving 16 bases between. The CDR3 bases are TGTGCCAGCAGCTCACCCTCCTCCCTCCGCTACGAGCAGTACTTC. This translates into CASSSPSSLRYEQYF.

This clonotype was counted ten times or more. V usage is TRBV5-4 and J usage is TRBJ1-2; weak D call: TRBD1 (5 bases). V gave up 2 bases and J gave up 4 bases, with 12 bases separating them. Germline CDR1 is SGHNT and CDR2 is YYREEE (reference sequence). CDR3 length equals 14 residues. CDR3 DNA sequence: TGTGCCAGCAGCTTTTATGGGGGAACCTATGGCTACACCTTC. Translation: CASSFYGGTYGYTF.

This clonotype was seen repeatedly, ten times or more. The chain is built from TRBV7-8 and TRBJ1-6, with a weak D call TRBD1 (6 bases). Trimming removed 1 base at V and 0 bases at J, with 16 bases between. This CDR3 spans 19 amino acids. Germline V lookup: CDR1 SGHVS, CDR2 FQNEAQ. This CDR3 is CASSLDPAGTFSYNSPLHF. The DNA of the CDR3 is TGTGCCAGCAGCTTAGACCCGGCAGGGACATTCTCCTATAATTCACCCCTCCACTTT.

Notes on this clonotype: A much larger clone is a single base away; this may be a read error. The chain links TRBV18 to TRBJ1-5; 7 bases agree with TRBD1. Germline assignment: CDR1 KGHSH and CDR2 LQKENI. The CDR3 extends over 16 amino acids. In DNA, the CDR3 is TGTGCCAGCTCACCAGTCGCAGGGGGGGAAGATCAGCCCCGGCATTTT. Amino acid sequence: CASSPVAGGEDQPRHF.

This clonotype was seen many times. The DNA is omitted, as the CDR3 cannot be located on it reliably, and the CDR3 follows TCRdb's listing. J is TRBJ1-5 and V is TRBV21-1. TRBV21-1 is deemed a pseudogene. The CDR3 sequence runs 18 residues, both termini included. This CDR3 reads CASSKGGTVARGNQPQHF.

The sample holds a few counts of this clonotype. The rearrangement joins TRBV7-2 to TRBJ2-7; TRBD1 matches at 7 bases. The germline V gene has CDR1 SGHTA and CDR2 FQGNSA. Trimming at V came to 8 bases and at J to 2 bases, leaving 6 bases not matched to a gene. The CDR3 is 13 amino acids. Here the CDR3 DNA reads TGTGCCAGCGGAAGACAGGGACCCTACGAGCAGTACTTC. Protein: CASGRQGPYEQYF.

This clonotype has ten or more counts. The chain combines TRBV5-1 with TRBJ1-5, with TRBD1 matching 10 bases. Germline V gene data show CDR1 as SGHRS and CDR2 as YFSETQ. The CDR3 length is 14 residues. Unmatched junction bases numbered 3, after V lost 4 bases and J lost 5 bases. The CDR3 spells CASSPGTGDQPQHF. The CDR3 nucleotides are TGCGCCAGCAGCCCCGGGACAGGGGATCAGCCCCAGCATTTT.

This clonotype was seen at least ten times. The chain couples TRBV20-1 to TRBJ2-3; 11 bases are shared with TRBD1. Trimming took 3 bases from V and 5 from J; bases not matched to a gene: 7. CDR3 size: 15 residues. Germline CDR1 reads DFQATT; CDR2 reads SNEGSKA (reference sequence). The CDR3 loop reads CSASPGTGGGDTQYF. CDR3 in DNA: TGCAGTGCTAGCCCCGGGACAGGGGGAGGAGATACGCAGTATTTT.

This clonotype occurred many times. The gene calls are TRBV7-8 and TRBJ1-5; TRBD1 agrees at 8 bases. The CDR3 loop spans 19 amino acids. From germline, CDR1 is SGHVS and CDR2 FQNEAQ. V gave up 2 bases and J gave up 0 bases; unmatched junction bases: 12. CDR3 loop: CASSLMFNRGIYSNQPQHF. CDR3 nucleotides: TGTGCCAGCAGCTTAATGTTTAACAGGGGGATCTATAGCAATCAGCCCCAGCATTTT.

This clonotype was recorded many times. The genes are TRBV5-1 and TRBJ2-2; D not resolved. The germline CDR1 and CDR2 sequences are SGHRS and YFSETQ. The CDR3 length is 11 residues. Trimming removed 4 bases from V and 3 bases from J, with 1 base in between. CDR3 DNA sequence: TGCGCCAGCAGCGACACCGGGGAGCTGTTTTTT. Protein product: CASSDTGELFF. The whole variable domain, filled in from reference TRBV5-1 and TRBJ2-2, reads KAGVTQTPRYLIKTRGQQVTLSCSPISGHRSVSWYQQTPGQGLQFLFEYFSETQRNKGNFPGRFSGRQFSNSRSEMNVSTLELGDSALYLCASSDTGELFFGEGSRLTVL.

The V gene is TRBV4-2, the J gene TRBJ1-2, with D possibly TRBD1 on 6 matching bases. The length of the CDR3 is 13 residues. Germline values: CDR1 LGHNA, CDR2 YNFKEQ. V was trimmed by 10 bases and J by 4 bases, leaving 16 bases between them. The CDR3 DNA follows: TGTGCCATGGGCCCCGGACAGTCCTATGGCTACACCTTC. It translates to CAMGPGQSYGYTF.

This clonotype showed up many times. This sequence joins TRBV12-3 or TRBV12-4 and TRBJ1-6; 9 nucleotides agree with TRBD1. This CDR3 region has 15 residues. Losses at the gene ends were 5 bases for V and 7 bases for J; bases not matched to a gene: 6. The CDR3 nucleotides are TGTGCCAGCAGTGGGACAGGGCTACGGAATTCACCCCTCCACTTT. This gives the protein CASSGTGLRNSPLHF.